A selection of T cell receptor beta chains follows, all from one sample in a study of graft-versus-host responses after intestinal transplantation. The method was immunoSEQ multiplex PCR; TCRdb's version includes in-frame clones alone and lacks a portion of them. The sample contains tens of thousands of clones, 91% of which appear only once. This specimen was PBMCs, taken about 120 days after intestinal transplantation. The receptors were sampled from a human patient who received an intestinal transplant, so some T cells may come from the graft donor. CDR3s include the opening cysteine and the closing phenylalanine or tryptophan. D genes are given only for firm matches. Size tells how often a clone was seen (once, few, many) or the class of an expanded clone, and some rows leave it out.

v_gene: TRBV19; d_gene: TRBD1; abundance: -; len: 15; j_gene: TRBJ2-5; CDR3nt: TGTGCCAGTAGTATAGGTGGGACAGGGGTGCAGACCCAGTACTTC; CDR3aa: CASSIGGTGVQTQYF
v_gene: TRBV7-8; d_gene: -; abundance: once; len: 12; j_gene: TRBJ2-1; CDR3nt: TGTGCCAGCAGCTTAGTGCCCAGTGAGCAGTTCTTC; CDR3aa: CASSLVPSEQFF
v_gene: TRBV28; d_gene: -; abundance: -; len: 11; j_gene: TRBJ2-1; CDR3nt: TGTGCCAGCAGTTCTAGCGCTGAGCAGTTCTTC; CDR3aa: CASSSSAEQFF
v_gene: TRBV7-2; d_gene: TRBD1; abundance: -; len: 16; j_gene: TRBJ2-2; CDR3nt: TGTGCCAGCAGCGCAGGACAGGGTATTGATGCCGGGGAGCTGTTTTTT; CDR3aa: CASSAGQGIDAGELFF
v_gene: TRBV7-7; d_gene: TRBD1; abundance: -; len: 14; j_gene: TRBJ1-4; CDR3nt: TGTGCTAGCAGCCCAGGGGGCGCGGGTGAAAAACTGTTTTTT; CDR3aa: CASSPGGAGEKLFF
v_gene: TRBV27; d_gene: TRBD2; abundance: -; len: 18; j_gene: TRBJ2-1; CDR3nt: TGTGCCAGCAGTTTTCGACTAGCGGAGGGATACTCCTACAATGAGCAGTTCTTC; CDR3aa: CASSFRLAEGYSYNEQFF
v_gene: TRBV18; d_gene: TRBD1; abundance: -; len: 15; j_gene: TRBJ2-3; CDR3nt: TGTGCCAGCTCCCCTGGACAGGGAGGAACCTCTACGCAGTATTTT; CDR3aa: CASSPGQGGTSTQYF
v_gene: TRBV5-1; d_gene: -; abundance: -; len: 13; j_gene: TRBJ2-3; CDR3nt: TGCGCCAGCAGCTTGGTGGGTCGAGCTACGCAGTATTTT; CDR3aa: CASSLVGRATQYF
v_gene: TRBV5-6; d_gene: -; abundance: -; len: 12; j_gene: TRBJ2-1; CDR3nt: TGTGCCAGCAGCTGGTCCTACAATGAGCAGTTCTTC; CDR3aa: CASSWSYNEQFF
v_gene: TRBV4-1; d_gene: -; abundance: -; len: 16; j_gene: TRBJ2-7; CDR3nt: TGCGCCAGCAGCCAAGAACAGGGAGTTAGGGCCTACGAGCAGTACTTC; CDR3aa: CASSQEQGVRAYEQYF
v_gene: TRBV9; d_gene: -; abundance: -; len: 13; j_gene: TRBJ2-3; CDR3nt: TGTGCCAGCAGCGTAGTGTTGACCGATACGCAGTATTTT; CDR3aa: CASSVVLTDTQYF